Described below is a single T cell receptor beta chain sequence and its context. Its antigen is not known. The data were obtained in a study of OX40 agonist ivuxolimab in advanced cancers. Findings and caveats of the study: CD4+ and CD8+ blood T cells expanded clonally by week 6 at 0.1 to 3.0 mg/kg. Normalized T-cell clonal expansion was also low in some nonresponders. Relative to CD4+, CD8+ T cells held more expanded clones on average.

With autoimmune disease history or systemic immunosuppression, patients were excluded. This table comes from immunoSEQ multiplex PCR, and its TCRdb copy is limited to in-frame clones, with some not included. This table has around 31,000 clones, over 75% appearing once. CDR3 length: 17 amino acids. V dropped 2 bases and J dropped 3 bases, with 20 bases sitting between them. Germline loops: CDR1 SNHLY, CDR2 FYNNEI. The sequence came from an adult with an advanced solid tumor such as melanoma, head and neck, liver or kidney cancer. This chain links TRBV2 with TRBJ2-7, with unresolved D. The specimen was CD4+ or CD8+ T cells sorted from blood, collected in a trial of the OX40 agonist ivuxolimab. CDR3 DNA: TGTGCCAGCAGTGAAAACCACCGAAAATTAGTGGACTACGAGCAGTACTTC. This codes for CASSENHRKLVDYEQYF. The variable domain in full, with the rest retrieved from reference TRBV2 and TRBJ2-7, is EPEVTQTPSHQVTQMGQEVILRCVPISNHLYFYWYRQILGQKVEFLVSFYNNEISEKSEIFDDQFSVERPDGSNFTLKIRSTKLEDSAMYFCASSENHRKLVDYEQYFGPGTRLTVT.